The 28 T cell receptor beta chains below all came from one sample that was sequenced in a study of blood T cell repertoires in COVID-19. TCRdb keeps only in-frame clones here, not all; method: immunoSEQ multiplex PCR. The sample lists 150,000 or so clones, approximately 83% occurring once. Material for sequencing was PBMCs or T cells enriched from blood (not recorded which). These receptors all come from a woman aged 55-70 years who had recovered from COVID-19.

The rearrangement joins TRBV11-2 to TRBJ2-1; D perhaps matches TRBD1 (5 bases). CDR1 and CDR2 (germline): SGHAT, FQNNGV. Trimming pared 1 base from V and 6 bases from J, leaving 7 bases between. The length of the CDR3 is 13 residues. The CDR3 coding sequence is TGTGCCAGCAGCTTAGGACAGCTCAATGAGCAGTTCTTC. This encodes CASSLGQLNEQFF.

The V and J genes are TRBV7-2 and TRBJ1-6, with 8 bases aligning to TRBD1. This CDR3 contains 16 residues. The germline V gene has CDR1 SGHTA and CDR2 FQGNSA. With V trimmed by 5 bases and J by 8 bases, 11 bases remained unmatched. This CDR3 is CASSVFPGTGHSPLHF. In nucleotides, the CDR3 is TGTGCCAGCAGCGTATTCCCCGGGACAGGTCATTCACCCCTCCACTTT.

The CDR3 DNA follows: TGTGCCAGCAGTGGGGACAGGGGCCTAAAAGGCTACACCTTC. It yields the protein CASSGDRGLKGYTF. The rearrangement links TRBV2 to TRBJ1-2; TRBD1 agrees at 10 bases. After removal of 4 bases from V and 8 bases from J, the junction contained 7 bases not matched to a gene. CDR3 length: 14 residues. Germline CDR1 reads SNHLY; CDR2 reads FYNNEI.

This clone has just one count. The J gene is TRBJ2-7, the V gene TRBV5-4; 7 bases map to TRBD1. This CDR3 is 16 amino acids long. Germline V gene data show CDR1 as SGHNT and CDR2 as YYREEE (reference sequence). The V segment lost 0 bases and the J segment 0 bases; nucleotides outside the gene matches: 6. CDR3 amino acids: CASSLAPGTVSYEQYF. CDR3 nucleotides: TGTGCCAGCAGCTTGGCCCCCGGGACAGTCTCCTACGAGCAGTACTTC.

J is TRBJ1-4 and V is TRBV2; 9 nucleotides agree with TRBD1. Germline CDR1 SNHLY, CDR2 FYNNEI. Trimming cost V 6 bases and J 8 bases; bases outside gene matches: 10. CDR3 length: 15 amino acids. CDR3 in amino acids: CASRTWGQGGEKLFF. CDR3 DNA: TGTGCCAGCAGGACCTGGGGACAGGGTGGGGAAAAACTGTTTTTT.

CDR3 protein: CASSYGGDGTQYF. The CDR3 region has the DNA TGTGCCAGCAGTTACGGCGGCGACGGGACCCAGTACTTC. The chain recombines TRBV6-5 with TRBJ2-5; D remains unclear. There are 13 residues in the CDR3. Germline CDR1 MNHEY, CDR2 SVGAGI. Deletions cut 2 bases from V and 7 bases from J, with 11 bases between.

This chain connects TRBV19 to TRBJ1-4; 8 positions match TRBD1. The CDR3 consists of 15 residues. Germline V CDR1 and CDR2: LNHDA, SQIVND (reference sequence). V was clipped by 4 bases and J by 2 bases; unmatched bases: 3. The CDR3 reads CASSTGGKTNEKLFF. The CDR3 DNA reads as TGTGCCAGTAGTACAGGGGGCAAGACTAATGAAAAACTGTTTTTT.

V gene TRBV3-1 (or the pseudogene TRBV3-2) combines with J gene TRBJ1-1; 9 nucleotides line up with TRBD1. The germline V gene has CDR1 LGHDT and CDR2 YNNKEL (reference sequence). CDR3 size: 14 residues. Trimming cost V 9 bases and J 5 bases; bases outside gene matches: 10. This CDR3 is CASHTTGGNTEAFF. The CDR3 bases are TGTGCCAGTCATACTACAGGGGGCAATACTGAAGCTTTCTTT.

V gene TRBV5-1 combines with J gene TRBJ2-1; no definite D call. This CDR3 is built from 15 residues. V shed 3 bases and J shed 8 bases, with 18 bases lying between them. CDR1 SGHRS and CDR2 YFSETQ come from the germline V gene. CDR3 coding DNA: TGCGCCAGCAGCTCTGTGGTTGGTTCGGTCCATGAGCAGTTCTTC. Its translation is CASSSVVGSVHEQFF.

The rearrangement uses TRBV28 and TRBJ1-5, with D possibly TRBD1 on 6 matching bases. CDR3 length equals 13 residues. V lost 2 bases, J lost 6 bases, and 8 bases lay in between. Germline CDR1 MDHEN, CDR2 SYDVKM. The CDR3 here is CASSLVGGQPQHF. The CDR3 DNA sequence: TGTGCCAGCAGTTTAGTAGGGGGTCAGCCCCAGCATTTT.

The J gene is TRBJ2-5, the V gene TRBV11-1, with D unclear. V lost 5 bases and J lost 1, with 8 bases in between. The CDR3 covers 13 residues. Looked up from germline, CDR1 is SGHAT and CDR2 is FQDESV (reference sequence). The CDR3 DNA follows: TGTGCCAGCAGCCCGAGCCTCCAAGAGACCCAGTACTTC. Its translation: CASSPSLQETQYF.

This rearrangement joins TRBV6-5 to TRBJ2-1, with D unclear. V was cut by 6 bases and J by 0 bases, with 9 bases left in between. Germline CDR1 reads MNHEY; CDR2 reads SVGAGI. CDR3 length: 14 residues. The CDR3 is CASRNFYSYNEQFF. The CDR3 DNA follows: TGTGCCAGCAGAAACTTTTACTCCTACAATGAGCAGTTCTTC.

This clone appeared a single time. This chain connects TRBV9 to TRBJ1-1; D call uncertain. Germline V gives CDR1 SGDLS, CDR2 YYNGEE. The V end was cut by 2 bases, the J end by 4 bases, with 9 bases between. The CDR3 has 13 amino acids. The CDR3 is CASSVISGTEAFF. CDR3 DNA sequence: TGTGCCAGCAGCGTTATAAGCGGCACTGAAGCTTTCTTT.

The CDR3 is CASSLDGHLLQPQHF. The CDR3 DNA follows: TGTGCCAGCAGCTTAGATGGGCATCTACTTCAGCCCCAGCATTTT. The rearrangement joins TRBV7-2 to TRBJ1-5; D not resolved. Germline loops: CDR1 SGHTA, CDR2 FQGNSA. V lost 1 base and J 6 bases, leaving 13 bases between the germline ends. This CDR3 spans 15 amino acids.

This clone was found a few times. The chain is built from TRBV7-2 and TRBJ1-6; D is perhaps TRBD1 (6 bases). The CDR3 loop spans 12 amino acids. Trimming left V 5 bases short and J 10 bases short, with 9 bases between. Germline V CDR1 and CDR2: SGHTA, FQGNSA. As DNA, the CDR3 is TGTGCCAGCAGCCTCCAGGGGTCACCCCTCCACTTT. It translates to CASSLQGSPLHF.

The J gene is TRBJ1-2, the V gene TRBV5-1; D is ambiguous. CDR3 length: 13 residues. The V and J ends lost 2 bases and 6 bases respectively, with 11 bases between them. Germline CDR1 is SGHRS and CDR2 is YFSETQ. This chain's CDR3 is CASSFGLGDGYTF. In DNA, the CDR3 is TGCGCCAGCAGCTTTGGGCTCGGGGATGGCTACACCTTC.

The chain uses TRBV28 and TRBJ2-1, with 7 bases lining up with TRBD2. V shed 3 bases and J 5 bases; nucleotides not matched to a gene: 10. This CDR3 spans 16 amino acids. Germline values: CDR1 MDHEN, CDR2 SYDVKM. CDR3 sequence (DNA): TGTGCCAGCAGTTTTGGGGACTACCGGGGGGACAATGAGCAGTTCTTC. Protein sequence: CASSFGDYRGDNEQFF.

The gene calls are TRBV2 and TRBJ2-3; D unresolved. Germline CDR1 SNHLY, CDR2 FYNNEI. The ends were cut back, 4 bases at V and 2 bases at J, with 16 bases in the middle. This CDR3 region has 16 residues. This CDR3 reads CASSGRLGPPTDTQYF. The CDR3 DNA sequence: TGTGCCAGCAGTGGGAGACTCGGCCCGCCCACAGATACGCAGTATTTT.

This rearrangement joins TRBV5-1 to TRBJ2-7, with 9 bases aligning to TRBD1. CDR1 SGHRS and CDR2 YFSETQ come from the germline V gene. The CDR3 loop spans 18 amino acids. Trimming removed 4 bases from V and 3 bases from J; junction bases left unmatched: 17. The CDR3 sequence: CASSPLPPGTGTGYEQYF. CDR3 DNA sequence: TGCGCCAGCAGCCCGCTCCCTCCGGGGACAGGGACCGGCTACGAGCAGTACTTC.

Only one count was recorded for this clone. This chain links TRBV2 with TRBJ1-4, with TRBD1 matching 7 bases. The CDR3 runs to 13 residues. V was clipped by 4 bases and J by 8 bases; unmatched bases: 4. Germline V gene lookup returns CDR1 SNHLY and CDR2 FYNNEI. CDR3 DNA: TGTGCCAGCAGTGGAGGGGGCCGAGAAAAACTGTTTTTT. Its translation: CASSGGGREKLFF.

V usage is TRBV19 and J usage is TRBJ1-6, with D possibly being TRBD1 (6 bases). V lost 1 base and J lost 9, with 7 bases in between. CDR3 size: 13 residues. Germline V gives CDR1 LNHDA, CDR2 SQIVND (reference sequence). DNA for the CDR3: TGTGCCAGTAGTATAGGGGGGCGTTCACCCCTCCACTTT. Residues: CASSIGGRSPLHF. Together with reference TRBV19 and TRBJ1-6, the CDR3 gives the full variable domain: DGGITQSPKYLFRKEGQNVTLSCEQNLNHDAMYWYRQDPGQGLRLIYYSQIVNDFQKGDIAEGYSVSREKKESFPLTVTSAQKNPTAFYLCASSIGGRSPLHFGNGTRLTVT.

The CDR3 region is CASSLKDRYNEQFF. In nucleotides, the CDR3 is TGTGCCAGCAGTTTAAAGGACAGGTACAATGAGCAGTTCTTC. The chain couples TRBV28 to TRBJ2-1; 7 positions agree with TRBD1. With 2 bases clipped from V and 4 bases from J, the junction kept 2 bases outside the gene matches. Germline-derived CDR1 and CDR2 are MDHEN and SYDVKM. This CDR3 comprises 14 residues.

The genes are TRBV7-8 and TRBJ2-2, with 7 bases fitting TRBD1. The germline V gene has CDR1 SGHVS and CDR2 FQNEAQ. V gave up 5 bases and J gave up 1 base; unmatched junction bases: 4. The CDR3 length is 15 residues. The CDR3 coding sequence is TGTGCCAGCAGCATGAGGACAGGGAACACCGGGGAGCTGTTTTTT. It encodes CASSMRTGNTGELFF. Drawing the rest from reference TRBV7-8 and TRBJ2-2, the complete variable domain is GAGVSQSPRYKVAKRGQDVALRCDPISGHVSLFWYQQALGQGPEFLTYFQNEAQLDKSGLPSDRFFAERPEGSVSTLKIQRTQQEDSAVYLCASSMRTGNTGELFFGEGSRLTVL.

The chain links TRBV21-1 to TRBJ2-7; no DNA check was done on the table's D call, TRBD2. TRBV21-1 is listed as a pseudogene. This CDR3 comprises 18 residues. For the CDR3, the DNA is TGTGCCAGCAGCAAAGGGGCCAAAGCTAAGCGGGGGGTGGACGAGCAGTACTTC. As protein: CASSKGAKAKRGVDEQYF.

The chain uses TRBV7-3 and TRBJ2-2; D is uncertain. The CDR3 totals 12 residues. V was cut by 5 bases and J by 6 bases, with 7 bases left in between. Per the germline V gene, CDR1 is SGHTA and CDR2 is FQGTGA. The CDR3 nucleotides are TGTGCCAGCAGCCCCTTTCCCGGGGAGCTGTTTTTT. It specifies CASSPFPGELFF.

The CDR3 sequence is CASSLGPSGEETQYF. The DNA of the CDR3 is TGTGCCAGCAGTTTAGGGCCTAGCGGGGAGGAGACCCAGTACTTC. V is TRBV28 and J is TRBJ2-5; 9 positions match TRBD2. This CDR3 spans 15 amino acids. Germline CDR1 and CDR2: MDHEN and SYDVKM. V shed 2 bases and J 5 bases; nucleotides not matched to a gene: 6.

The V call is TRBV4-2, the J call TRBJ2-7; 8 nucleotides align to TRBD1. CDR1 LGHNA and CDR2 YNFKEQ come from the germline V gene. The CDR3 totals 14 residues. The ends lost 4 bases at V and 9 bases at J; junction bases unmatched: 11. The CDR3 spells CASSPDRGGIGQYF. The CDR3 DNA follows: TGTGCCAGCAGCCCAGACAGGGGCGGAATCGGGCAGTACTTC.

This clone was picked up one time. As DNA, the CDR3 is TGTGCCAGCAGCCCCGCGGGAGATACGCAGTATTTT. Translated, it gives CASSPAGDTQYF. The rearrangement uses TRBV14 and TRBJ2-3; a possible D gene is TRBD2 (5 bases). This CDR3 spans 12 amino acids. V lost 4 bases and J lost 5, with 7 bases in between. The germline V gene has CDR1 SGHDN and CDR2 FVKESK. Drawing the rest from reference TRBV14 and TRBJ2-3, the complete variable domain is EAGVTQFPSHSVIEKGQTVTLRCDPISGHDNLYWYRRVMGKEIKFLLHFVKESKQDESGMPNNRFLAERTGGTYSTLKVQPAELEDSGVYFCASSPAGDTQYFGPGTRLTVL.